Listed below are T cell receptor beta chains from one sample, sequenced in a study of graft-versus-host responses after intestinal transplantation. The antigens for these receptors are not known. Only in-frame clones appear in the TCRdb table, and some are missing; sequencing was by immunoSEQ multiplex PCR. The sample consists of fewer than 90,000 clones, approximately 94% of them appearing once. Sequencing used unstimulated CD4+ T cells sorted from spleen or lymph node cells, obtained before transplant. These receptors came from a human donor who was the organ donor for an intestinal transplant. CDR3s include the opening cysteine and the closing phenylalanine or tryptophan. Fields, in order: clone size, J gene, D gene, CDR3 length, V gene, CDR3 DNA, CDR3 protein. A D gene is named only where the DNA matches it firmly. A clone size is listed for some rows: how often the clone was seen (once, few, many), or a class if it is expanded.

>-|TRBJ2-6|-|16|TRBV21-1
TGTGCCAGCAGCAAATCCACAGACGCTGGGGCCAACGTCCTGACTTTC
CASSKSTDAGANVLTF
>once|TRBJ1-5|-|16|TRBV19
TGTGCCAGTACCCCAACGCAAGGTTATAGCAATCAGCCCCAGCATTTT
CASTPTQGYSNQPQHF
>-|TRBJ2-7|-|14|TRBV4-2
TGTGCCAGCAGCCGAGGGGCCAGGACCTACGAGCAGTACTTC
CASSRGARTYEQYF
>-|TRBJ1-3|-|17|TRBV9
TGTGCCAGCAGCGTAGGAATGGAAGGGGCTGCTGGAAACACCATATATTTT
CASSVGMEGAAGNTIYF
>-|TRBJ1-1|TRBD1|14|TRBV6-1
TGTGCCAGCAGTGACCGGGACAGGGGGACTGAAGCTTTCTTT
CASSDRDRGTEAFF
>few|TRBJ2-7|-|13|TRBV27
TGTGCCAGCAGTTTAAAGGGTTCCTACGAGCAGTACTTC
CASSLKGSYEQYF
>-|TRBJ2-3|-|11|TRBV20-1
TGCAGTGCTGGGTCCACAGATACGCAGTATTTT
CSAGSTDTQYF
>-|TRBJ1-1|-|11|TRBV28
TGTGCCAGCAGTGTGACCACTGAAGCTTTCTTT
CASSVTTEAFF
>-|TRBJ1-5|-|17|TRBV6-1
TGTGCCAGCAGTGAAGCTCGGGGAAGTGGGCGCAATCAGCCCCAGCATTTT
CASSEARGSGRNQPQHF
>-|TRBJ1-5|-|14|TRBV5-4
TGTGCCAGCAGCTTGGCAGGGAGCAATCAGCCCCAGCATTTT
CASSLAGSNQPQHF
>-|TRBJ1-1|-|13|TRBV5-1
TGCGCCAGCAGCTTGGCCGGGAACACTGAAGCTTTCTTT
CASSLAGNTEAFF
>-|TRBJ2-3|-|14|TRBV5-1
TGCGCCAGCAGCTTGGTTGTATCCACAGATACGCAGTATTTT
CASSLVVSTDTQYF
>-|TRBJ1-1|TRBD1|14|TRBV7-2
TGTGCCAGCAGCCCCTCAGGGGGCGGCACTGAAGCTTTCTTT
CASSPSGGGTEAFF